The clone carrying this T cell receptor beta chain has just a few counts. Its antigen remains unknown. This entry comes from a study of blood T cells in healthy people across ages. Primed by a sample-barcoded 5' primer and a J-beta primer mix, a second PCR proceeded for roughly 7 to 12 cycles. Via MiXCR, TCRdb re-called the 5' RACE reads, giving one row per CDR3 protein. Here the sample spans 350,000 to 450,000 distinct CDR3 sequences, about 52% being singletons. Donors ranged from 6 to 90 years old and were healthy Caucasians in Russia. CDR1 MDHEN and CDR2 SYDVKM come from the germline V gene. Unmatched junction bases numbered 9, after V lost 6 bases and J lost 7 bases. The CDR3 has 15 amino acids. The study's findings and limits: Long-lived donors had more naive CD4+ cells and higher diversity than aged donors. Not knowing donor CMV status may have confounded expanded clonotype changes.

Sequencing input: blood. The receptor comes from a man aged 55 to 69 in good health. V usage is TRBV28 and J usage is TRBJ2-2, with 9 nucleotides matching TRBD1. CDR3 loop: CASSRDRARGGELFF. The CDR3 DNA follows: TGTGCCAGCAGCAGGGACAGGGCTAGGGGCGGGGAGCTGTTTTTT.